A selection of T cell receptor beta chains follows, all from one sample in a study of shared clonotypes between healthy human individuals. Method: immunoSEQ multiplex PCR; TCRdb's copy keeps in-frame clones and lacks some. This sample has approximately 810,000 clones; 80% to 95% occur once, and the top ten carry about 25%. Sequencing was performed on naive CD8+ T cells sorted from blood. These receptors were collected from a man younger than 40 in good health. The CDR3 runs from the conserved cysteine through the conserved F or W. Fields, in order: J gene, D gene, V gene, clone size, CDR3 DNA, CDR3 protein. D genes are given only for firm matches. The listing skips clone size in some rows; elsewhere it reads once, few, many or a size class.

TRBJ2-5 NA TRBV27 NA TGTGCCAGCAGGCACATCCTTGGGGGAGACGAGACCCAGTACTTC CASRHILGGDETQYF
TRBJ2-1 NA TRBV5-1 NA TGCGCCAGCAGCCTTCCCGTGGACAGATATGACAATGAGCAGTTCTTC CASSLPVDRYDNEQFF
TRBJ1-2 NA TRBV5-4 NA TGTGCCAGCAGCTCCTACAGGGCTGGCTACACCTTC CASSSYRAGYTF
TRBJ2-1 NA TRBV27 NA TGTGCCAGCAGTTTATCGATAGCGGCGTTCTACAATGAGCAGTTCTTC CASSLSIAAFYNEQFF
TRBJ2-2 TRBD1 TRBV7-9 NA TGTGCCAGCAGCCAAAGAGGGACAGGGGCCTCCAACACCGGGGAGCTGTTTTTT CASSQRGTGASNTGELFF
TRBJ2-2 TRBD2 TRBV27 NA TGTGCCAGCAGTCCCGGCGGGGGGCCCGGGGAGCTGTTTTTT CASSPGGGPGELFF
TRBJ2-1 NA TRBV28 NA TGTGCCAGCACTCCCGGAGGATCGGGAGACTACAATGAGCAGTTCTTC CASTPGGSGDYNEQFF
TRBJ2-1 TRBD2 TRBV28 NA TGTGCCAGCAGTTTCTCTCGAGCTAGCGGCCAGTTCCATGAGCAGTTCTTC CASSFSRASGQFHEQFF
TRBJ2-3 TRBD2 TRBV19 NA TGTGCCAGTAGTATAGGATGGGCGGGAGGGCCTACAGATACGCAGTATTTT CASSIGWAGGPTDTQYF
TRBJ2-3 NA TRBV7-8 few TGTGCCAGCAGCTGGGACACTTACACAGATACGCAGTATTTT CASSWDTYTDTQYF
TRBJ1-2 NA TRBV7-9 NA TGTGCCAGCAGCCCCCAGGGCGGGGGTAAGGGTGGCTACACCTTC CASSPQGGGKGGYTF
TRBJ2-2 TRBD2 TRBV6-6 NA TGTGCCAGCAGTTACTCGGCTAGCGGGAGGGCCGGGGAGCTGTTTTTT CASSYSASGRAGELFF
TRBJ2-7 NA TRBV20-1 NA TGCAGTGCTTTCAACTCCTACGAGCAGTACTTC CSAFNSYEQYF
TRBJ2-1 NA TRBV7-9 NA TGTGCCAGCAGCTTAGCGGGCGGCGAGCAGTTCTTC CASSLAGGEQFF
TRBJ1-1 NA TRBV9 once TGTGCCAGCAGCCCCCACCCGACGGGGAACACTGAAGCTTTCTTT CASSPHPTGNTEAFF
TRBJ2-1 TRBD1 TRBV6-6 NA TGTGCCAGCAGTTACGGAGGGGACAGGGTTCTGTTCTTC CASSYGGDRVLFF
TRBJ2-7 TRBD1 TRBV30 NA TGTGCCTGGAGTGTTGGGACAGAGTACGAGCAGTACTTC CAWSVGTEYEQYF
TRBJ2-1 NA TRBV19 NA TGTGCCAGTCAATCGGAAGGACGCTCCTACAATGAGCAGTTCTTC CASQSEGRSYNEQFF
TRBJ1-4 NA TRBV13 NA TGTGCCAGCAGCTTAGGCAGGACTACAACTAATGAAAAACTGTTTTTT CASSLGRTTTNEKLFF
TRBJ2-1 NA TRBV4-1 NA TGCGCCAGCAGACCGGAGGGGGAATCGGAGCAGTTCTTC CASRPEGESEQFF
TRBJ2-5 TRBD1 TRBV14 NA TGTGCCAGCACCAAGACGGGACAGGCCCCGTCAAACTTC CASTKTGQAPSNF
TRBJ2-3 NA TRBV7-9 NA TGTGCCAGCACCTTTGTCCCGGGGCAGGGTAGCGCAGATACGCAGTATTTT CASTFVPGQGSADTQYF
TRBJ2-7 NA TRBV28 NA TGTGCCAGCAGTTTTTCTCCCTACGAGCAGTACTTC CASSFSPYEQYF
TRBJ2-1 TRBD2 TRBV7-6 NA TGTGCCAGCAGTTCCAATGGGGCTAGCGGGAGCGACAATGAGCAGTTCTTC CASSSNGASGSDNEQFF
TRBJ2-1 NA TRBV19 NA TGTGCCAGTGGCATACCGGGACTGGGATACAATGAGCAGTTCTTC CASGIPGLGYNEQFF
TRBJ1-1 TRBD1 TRBV27 NA TGTGCCAGCAGCGCCGGACAGGGCGCTGAAGCTTTCTTT CASSAGQGAEAFF
TRBJ2-1 TRBD2 TRBV10-3 once TGTGCCATCAGTGAGTCGGCGGGAGGGAGCTCCTACAATGAGCAGTTCTTC CAISESAGGSSYNEQFF
TRBJ2-1 TRBD1 TRBV15 NA TGTGCCACCAGCAGACCCGGGGACAGGGGGGTTCCTGAGCAGTTCTTC CATSRPGDRGVPEQFF
TRBJ2-5 NA TRBV5-4 NA TGTGCCAGCAGCTTGCCCGGGACGCCGGGGTTAGAGACCCAGTACTTC CASSLPGTPGLETQYF
TRBJ2-1 NA TRBV27 NA TGTGCCAGCAGACAGGGTTCTCGCTGGAATGAGCAGTTCTTC CASRQGSRWNEQFF